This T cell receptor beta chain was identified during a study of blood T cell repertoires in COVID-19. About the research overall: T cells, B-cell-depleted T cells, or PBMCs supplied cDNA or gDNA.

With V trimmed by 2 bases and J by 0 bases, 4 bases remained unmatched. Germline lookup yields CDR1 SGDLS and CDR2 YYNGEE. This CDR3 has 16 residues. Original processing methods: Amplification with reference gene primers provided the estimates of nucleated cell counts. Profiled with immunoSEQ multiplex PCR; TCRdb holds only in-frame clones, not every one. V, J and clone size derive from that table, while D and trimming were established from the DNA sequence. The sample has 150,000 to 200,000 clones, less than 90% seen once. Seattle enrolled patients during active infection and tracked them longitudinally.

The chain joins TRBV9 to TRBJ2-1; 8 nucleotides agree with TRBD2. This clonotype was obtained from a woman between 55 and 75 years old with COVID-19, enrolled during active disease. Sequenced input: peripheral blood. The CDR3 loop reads CASSVFSGVSYNEQFF. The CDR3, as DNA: TGTGCCAGCAGCGTGTTTAGCGGGGTCTCCTACAATGAGCAGTTCTTC.